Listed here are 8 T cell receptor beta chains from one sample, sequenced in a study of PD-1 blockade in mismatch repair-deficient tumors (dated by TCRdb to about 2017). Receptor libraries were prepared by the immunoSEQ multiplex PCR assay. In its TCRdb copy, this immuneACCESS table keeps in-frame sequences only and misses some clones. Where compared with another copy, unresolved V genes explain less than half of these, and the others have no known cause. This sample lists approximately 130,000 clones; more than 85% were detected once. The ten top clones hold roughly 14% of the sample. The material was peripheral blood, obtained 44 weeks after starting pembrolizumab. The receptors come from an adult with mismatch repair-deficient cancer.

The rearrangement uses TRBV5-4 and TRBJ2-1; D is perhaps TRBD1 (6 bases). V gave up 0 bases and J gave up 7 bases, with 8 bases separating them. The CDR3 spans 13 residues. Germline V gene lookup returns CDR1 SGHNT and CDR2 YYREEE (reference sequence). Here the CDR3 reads CASSLGGLNEQFF. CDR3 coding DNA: TGTGCCAGCAGCTTGGGGGGGCTGAATGAGCAGTTCTTC.

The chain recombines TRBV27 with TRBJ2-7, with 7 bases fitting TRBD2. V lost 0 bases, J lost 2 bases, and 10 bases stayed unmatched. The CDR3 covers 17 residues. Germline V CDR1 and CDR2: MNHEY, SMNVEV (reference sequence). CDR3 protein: CASSLSRPRLAPYEQYF. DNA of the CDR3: TGTGCCAGCAGTTTATCGCGGCCCCGACTAGCTCCCTACGAGCAGTACTTC.

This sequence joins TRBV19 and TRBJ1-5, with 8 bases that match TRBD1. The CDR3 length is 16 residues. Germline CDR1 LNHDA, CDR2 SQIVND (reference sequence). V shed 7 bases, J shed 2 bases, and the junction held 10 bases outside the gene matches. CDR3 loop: CASNLRTGLGNQPQHF. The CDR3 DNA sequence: TGTGCCAGTAATCTCCGGACAGGGCTCGGCAATCAGCCCCAGCATTTT.

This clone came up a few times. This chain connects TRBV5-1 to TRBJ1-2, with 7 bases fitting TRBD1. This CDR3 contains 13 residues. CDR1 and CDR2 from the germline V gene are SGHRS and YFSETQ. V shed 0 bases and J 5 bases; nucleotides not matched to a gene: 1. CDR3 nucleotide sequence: TGCGCCAGCAGCTTGGGGGACAGTTATGGCTACACCTTC. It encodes CASSLGDSYGYTF.

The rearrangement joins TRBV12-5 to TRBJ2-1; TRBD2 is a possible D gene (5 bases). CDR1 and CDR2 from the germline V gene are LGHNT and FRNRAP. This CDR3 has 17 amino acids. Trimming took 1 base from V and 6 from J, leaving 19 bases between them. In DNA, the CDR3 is TGTGCTAGTGGTTTGGCCAAGGATTCGGGCACTAGCAATGAGCAGTTCTTC. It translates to CASGLAKDSGTSNEQFF.

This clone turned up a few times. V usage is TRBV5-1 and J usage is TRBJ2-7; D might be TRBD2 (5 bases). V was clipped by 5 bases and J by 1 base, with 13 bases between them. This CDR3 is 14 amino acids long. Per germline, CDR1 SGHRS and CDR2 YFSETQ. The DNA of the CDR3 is TGCGCCAGCAGTAAAGAGCGGACTTCCTACGAGCAGTACTTC. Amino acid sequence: CASSKERTSYEQYF.

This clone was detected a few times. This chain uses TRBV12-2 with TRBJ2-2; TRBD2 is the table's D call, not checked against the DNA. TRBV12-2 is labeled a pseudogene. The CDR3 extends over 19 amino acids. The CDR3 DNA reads TGTGCAAGTCGCGCCCGGGAGCGCGGGAGGGCCGGAGGCACCGGGGAGCTGTTTTTT. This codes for CASRARERGRAGGTGELFF.

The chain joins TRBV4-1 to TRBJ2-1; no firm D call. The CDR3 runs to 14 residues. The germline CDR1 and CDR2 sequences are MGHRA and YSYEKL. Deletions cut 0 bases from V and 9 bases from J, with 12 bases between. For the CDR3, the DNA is TGCGCCAGCAGCCAAGATACGTGGGGAAGTGAGCAGTTCTTC. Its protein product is CASSQDTWGSEQFF.